This is a list of T cell receptor beta chains from one sample in a study of cytomegalovirus exposure and HLA in healthy donors. Generated by immunoSEQ multiplex PCR, the TCRdb table keeps only in-frame clones and is missing some. The sample has about 120,000 clones; around 79% are singletons. The sample was PBMCs. The origin of the receptors is a woman aged 40 to 49 in good health and CMV-seronegative. Both conserved end residues are part of each CDR3. The D gene is left open where the match is weak. Rows give clone size only sometimes, using once, few, many, or a class for an expanded clone.

clone_size j_call v_call d_call cdr3_aa cdr3_nt
few TRBJ1-2 TRBV19 TRBD1 CASQTGTERNYGYTF TGTGCCAGCCAAACTGGGACAGAAAGGAACTATGGCTACACCTTC
- TRBJ2-3 TRBV18 TRBD2 CASSPLAGATDTQYF TGTGCCAGCTCACCACTAGCGGGGGCCACAGATACGCAGTATTTT
once TRBJ2-3 TRBV9 TRBD2 CASSVWGLASTDTQYF TGTGCCAGCAGCGTTTGGGGACTAGCGAGCACAGATACGCAGTATTTT
once TRBJ2-3 TRBV7-3 TRBD2 CASSVAGAGDTQYF TGTGCCAGCAGCGTAGCGGGGGCCGGGGATACGCAGTATTTT
- TRBJ2-5 TRBV7-2 TRBD2 CASSSSGGAFETQYF TGTGCCAGCAGCTCTAGCGGGGGGGCCTTTGAGACCCAGTACTTC
- TRBJ2-5 TRBV5-6 TRBD1 CASSLGRGQETQYF TGTGCCAGCAGCTTGGGCAGGGGGCAAGAGACCCAGTACTTC
- TRBJ2-3 TRBV6-6 TRBD2 CASSYSGTKADTQYF TGTGCCAGCAGTTACTCGGGGACTAAAGCAGATACGCAGTATTTT
few TRBJ2-1 TRBV10-3 TRBD2 CAISIAGGINEQFF TGTGCCATCAGTATAGCGGGAGGGATTAATGAGCAGTTCTTC
- TRBJ2-5 TRBV13 - CASSLSGSKTQYF TGTGCCAGCAGCCTCAGCGGGTCCAAGACCCAGTACTTC
- TRBJ2-3 TRBV11-2 TRBD2 CASSPPGLEPTDTQYF TGTGCCAGCAGCCCGCCGGGACTAGAACCTACAGATACGCAGTATTTT
- TRBJ2-2 TRBV7-3 TRBD1 CASSPGQEDTGELFF TGTGCCAGCAGCCCGGGACAGGAGGACACCGGGGAGCTGTTTTTT
- TRBJ1-6 TRBV2 TRBD1 CASRGTGGTYNSPLHF TGTGCCAGCAGAGGGACAGGGGGAACCTATAATTCACCCCTCCACTTT
- TRBJ1-2 TRBV9 TRBD1 CASSVDRGPSHGYTF TGTGCCAGCAGCGTGGACAGGGGGCCCTCCCATGGCTACACCTTC
- TRBJ1-5 TRBV4-1 - CASSQDTGLRRNQPQHF TGCGCCAGCAGCCAAGATACGGGACTTAGGCGCAATCAGCCCCAGCATTTT
- TRBJ2-5 TRBV7-2 TRBD2 CASSNGLAGGRHGTQYF TGTGCCAGCAGTAACGGACTAGCGGGAGGACGCCATGGGACCCAGTACTTC
- TRBJ1-6 TRBV11-3 TRBD1 CASSSGQAGNSPLHF TGTGCCAGCAGTTCAGGACAGGCTGGCAATTCACCCCTCCACTTT
- TRBJ2-1 TRBV7-3 - CASAPTRQGMADEQFF TGTGCCAGCGCCCCAACCCGCCAGGGGATGGCAGATGAGCAGTTCTTC
few TRBJ2-4 TRBV19 - CASSTLNIQYF TGTGCCAGTAGTACCTTAAACATTCAGTACTTC
- TRBJ2-3 TRBV6-1 TRBD2 CASSESASGRGADTQYF TGTGCCAGCAGTGAGTCTGCTAGCGGGAGGGGCGCAGATACGCAGTATTTT
once TRBJ1-1 TRBV28 TRBD1 CASSPRDREAFF TGTGCCAGCAGTCCCCGGGACAGAGAAGCTTTCTTT
- TRBJ2-7 TRBV19 - CASSIGGLIYEQYF TGTGCCAGTAGTATTGGGGGACTTATCTACGAGCAGTACTTC
- TRBJ2-5 TRBV30 - CAWGHLGMETQYF TGTGCCTGGGGACACCTGGGTATGGAGACCCAGTACTTC
- TRBJ2-3 TRBV5-4 - CASSFPRGRGTDTQYF TGTGCCAGCAGCTTCCCTAGGGGCAGGGGAACAGATACGCAGTATTTT
few TRBJ2-3 TRBV7-2 TRBD2 CSSSLEGRGGVTDTQYF TGTTCCAGCAGCTTAGAAGGGCGGGGGGGCGTCACAGATACGCAGTATTTT
- TRBJ2-7 TRBV5-4 TRBD2 CASSLGASGTYEQYF TGTGCCAGCAGCTTGGGGGCTAGCGGGACCTACGAGCAGTACTTC
- TRBJ1-2 TRBV7-8 TRBD1 CASSARQGLYGYTF TGTGCCAGCAGCGCAAGACAGGGTCTCTATGGCTACACCTTC
- TRBJ1-3 TRBV25-1 - CASTRSGQKNTIYF TGTGCCAGCACTCGCAGTGGGCAGAAAAACACCATATATTTT
- TRBJ2-1 TRBV27 - CASSSSARRVAHTEQFF TGTGCCAGCAGTTCCTCGGCCCGCCGGGTGGCTCATACTGAGCAGTTCTTC
- TRBJ2-4 TRBV19 - CASSMGRGHLNKNIQYF TGTGCCAGTAGTATGGGCCGGGGTCACCTTAACAAAAACATTCAGTACTTC
- TRBJ2-2 TRBV29-1 TRBD2 CSVELAGVGELFF TGCAGCGTTGAACTAGCGGGAGTAGGGGAGCTGTTTTTT
few TRBJ1-6 TRBV7-2 TRBD1 CASSVGQGGRSPLHF TGTGCCAGCAGCGTAGGACAGGGGGGAAGATCACCCCTCCACTTT
- TRBJ1-2 TRBV7-2 TRBD1 CASSGNRGSVGGYTF TGTGCCAGCAGCGGAAACAGGGGATCGGTGGGAGGCTACACCTTC
- TRBJ2-3 TRBV5-1 TRBD2 CASSLVAGEADTQYF TGCGCCAGCAGCTTGGTTGCGGGAGAGGCGGATACGCAGTATTTT